The subject of this entry is one T cell receptor (beta chain). Its antigen is still unknown. This specimen belongs to a study of shared clonotypes between healthy human individuals. As for the study in general: Donors had three CD4 naive, three CD4 memory, two CD8 naive and one CD8 memory plate apiece.

Whole-study results and caveats: Large sequencing depth failed to make sorted-subset sequencing complete, rarefaction showed. Of the naive CD4 clonotypes, around 5% were shared across a few donors. Investigators collected only blood, and repertoires in tissues likely differ.

The table came from immunoSEQ multiplex PCR; TCRdb's copy has only in-frame clones and leaves some out. This table holds about 2.3 million clones, approximately 95% found once. This receptor was identified in a man aged 18-30 years in good health. Some clones in this sample may be carry-over from other donors' samples. What was sequenced was naive CD4+ T cells from PBMCs. The subset denotes: CD45RA+ positively selected.

The CDR3 loop reads CASSIRGLQETQYF. CDR3 nucleotides: TGCGCCAGCAGCATCAGGGGGCTGCAAGAGACCCAGTACTTC. V is TRBV5-1 and J is TRBJ2-5; 8 positions match TRBD1. V shed 4 bases and J 2 bases; nucleotides not matched to a gene: 4. The length of the CDR3 is 14 residues. CDR1 is SGHRS, CDR2 YFSETQ, per germline.